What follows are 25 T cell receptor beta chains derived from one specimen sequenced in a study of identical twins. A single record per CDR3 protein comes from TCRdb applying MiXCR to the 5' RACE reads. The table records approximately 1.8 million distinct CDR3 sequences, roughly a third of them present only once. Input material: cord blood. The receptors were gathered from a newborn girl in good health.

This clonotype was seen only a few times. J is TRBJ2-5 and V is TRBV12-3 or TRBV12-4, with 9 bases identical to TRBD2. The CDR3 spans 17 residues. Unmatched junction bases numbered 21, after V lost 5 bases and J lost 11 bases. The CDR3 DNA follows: TGTGCCAGCAGTCCCGGCTATAGCGGGAGTAGCTACAATGAGCAGTACTTC. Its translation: CASSPGYSGSSYNEQYF.

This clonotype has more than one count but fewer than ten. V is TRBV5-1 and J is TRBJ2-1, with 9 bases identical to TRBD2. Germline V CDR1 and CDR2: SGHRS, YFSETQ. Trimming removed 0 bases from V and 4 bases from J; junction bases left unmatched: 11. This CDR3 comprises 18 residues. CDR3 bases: TGCGCCAGCAGCTTGGCGAGACTGGCTAGCGGGAATTACAATGAGCAGTTCTTC. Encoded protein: CASSLARLASGNYNEQFF.

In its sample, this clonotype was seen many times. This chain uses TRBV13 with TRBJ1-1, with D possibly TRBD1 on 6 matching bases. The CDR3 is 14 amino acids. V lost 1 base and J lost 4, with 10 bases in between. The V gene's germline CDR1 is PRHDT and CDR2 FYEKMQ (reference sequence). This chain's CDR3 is CASSLVQGTTEAFF. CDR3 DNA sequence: TGTGCCAGCAGCTTAGTTCAGGGGACCACTGAAGCTTTCTTT.

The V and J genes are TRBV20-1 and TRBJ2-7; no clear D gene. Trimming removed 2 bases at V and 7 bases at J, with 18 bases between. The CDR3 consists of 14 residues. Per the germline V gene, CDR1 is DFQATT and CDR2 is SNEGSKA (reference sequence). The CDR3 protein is CSARKASVGEEQYF. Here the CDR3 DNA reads TGCAGTGCTAGAAAGGCCTCAGTGGGCGAGGAGCAGTACTTC.

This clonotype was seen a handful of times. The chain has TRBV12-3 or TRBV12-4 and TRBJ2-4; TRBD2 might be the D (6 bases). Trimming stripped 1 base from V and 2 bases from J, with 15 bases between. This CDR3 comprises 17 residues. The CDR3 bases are TGTGCCAGCAGTTTAGAGGTGGAAGGGACTCCCAAAAACATTCAGTACTTC. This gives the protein CASSLEVEGTPKNIQYF.

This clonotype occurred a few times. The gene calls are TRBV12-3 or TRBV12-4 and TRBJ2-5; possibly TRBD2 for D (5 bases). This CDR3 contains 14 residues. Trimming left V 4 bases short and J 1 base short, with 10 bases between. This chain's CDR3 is CASSYVSGQETQYF. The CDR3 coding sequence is TGTGCCAGCAGTTACGTGAGCGGCCAAGAGACCCAGTACTTC.

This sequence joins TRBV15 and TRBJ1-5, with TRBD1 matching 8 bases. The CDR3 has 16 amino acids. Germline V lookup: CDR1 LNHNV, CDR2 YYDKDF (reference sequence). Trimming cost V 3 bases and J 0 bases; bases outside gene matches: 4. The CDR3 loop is CATSSVDRGSNQPQHF. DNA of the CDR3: TGTGCCACCAGCAGCGTTGACAGGGGTAGCAATCAGCCCCAGCATTTT.

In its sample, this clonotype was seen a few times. The CDR3 coding sequence is TGTGCCAGCAGTTACGCAGGGACTAGCCGGGATGAGCAGTTCTTC. This sequence encodes CASSYAGTSRDEQFF. The chain recombines TRBV6-2 or TRBV6-3 with TRBJ2-1, with 9 positions matching TRBD2. V gave up 2 bases and J gave up 8 bases; unmatched junction bases: 7. Germline-derived CDR1 and CDR2 are MNHEY and SVGEGT. The CDR3 has 15 amino acids.

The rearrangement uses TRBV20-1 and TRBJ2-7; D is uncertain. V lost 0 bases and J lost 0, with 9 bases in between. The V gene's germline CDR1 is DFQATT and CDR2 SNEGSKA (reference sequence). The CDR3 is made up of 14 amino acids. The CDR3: CSARDRTGSYEQYF. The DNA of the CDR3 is TGCAGTGCTAGAGACAGGACGGGCTCCTACGAGCAGTACTTC.

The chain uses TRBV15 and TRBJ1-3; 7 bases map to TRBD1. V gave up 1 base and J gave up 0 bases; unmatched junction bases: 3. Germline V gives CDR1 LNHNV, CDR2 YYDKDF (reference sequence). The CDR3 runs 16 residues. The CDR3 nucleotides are TGTGCCACCAGCAGAGTCGGGGACAGCTCTGGAAACACCATATATTTT. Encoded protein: CATSRVGDSSGNTIYF.

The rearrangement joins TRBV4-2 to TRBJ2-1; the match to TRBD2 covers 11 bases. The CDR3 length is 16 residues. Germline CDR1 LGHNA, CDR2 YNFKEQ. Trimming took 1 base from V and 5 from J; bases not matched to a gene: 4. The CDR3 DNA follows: TGTGCCAGCAGCCAAGTCGGTAGCGGGAGGGACAATGAGCAGTTCTTC. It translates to CASSQVGSGRDNEQFF.

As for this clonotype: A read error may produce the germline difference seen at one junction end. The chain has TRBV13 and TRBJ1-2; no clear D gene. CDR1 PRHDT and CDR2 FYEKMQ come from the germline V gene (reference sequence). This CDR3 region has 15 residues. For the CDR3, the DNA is TGTGCCAGCGGCTTCTATACAGAGATGGGCTATGGCTACACCTTC. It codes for CASGFYTEMGYGYTF.

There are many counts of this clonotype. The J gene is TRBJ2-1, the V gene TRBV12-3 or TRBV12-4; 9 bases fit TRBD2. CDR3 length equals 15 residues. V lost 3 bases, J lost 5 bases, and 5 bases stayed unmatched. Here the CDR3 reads CASSFRLAGNNEQFF. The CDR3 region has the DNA TGTGCCAGCAGTTTTCGGCTAGCGGGGAACAATGAGCAGTTCTTC.

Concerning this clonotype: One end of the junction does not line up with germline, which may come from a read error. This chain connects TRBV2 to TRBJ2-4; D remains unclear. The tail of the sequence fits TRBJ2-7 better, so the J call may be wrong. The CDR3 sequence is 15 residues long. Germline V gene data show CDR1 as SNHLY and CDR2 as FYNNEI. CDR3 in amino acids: CACSEFLGVRDEQYF. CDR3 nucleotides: TGTGCCTGCAGTGAGTTTCTTGGCGTCCGGGACGAGCAGTACTTC.

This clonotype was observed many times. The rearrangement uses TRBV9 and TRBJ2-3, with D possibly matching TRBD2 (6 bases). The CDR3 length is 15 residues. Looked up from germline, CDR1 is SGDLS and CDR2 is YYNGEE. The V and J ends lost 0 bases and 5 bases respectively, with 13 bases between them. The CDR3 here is CASSVVGGEGDTQYF. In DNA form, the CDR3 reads TGTGCCAGCAGCGTAGTTGGCGGGGAAGGAGATACGCAGTATTTT.

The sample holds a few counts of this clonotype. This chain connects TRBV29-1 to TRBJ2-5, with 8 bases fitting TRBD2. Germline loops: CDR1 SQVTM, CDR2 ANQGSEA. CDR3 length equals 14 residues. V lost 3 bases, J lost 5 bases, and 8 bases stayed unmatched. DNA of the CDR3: TGCAGCGTTGAGGCACTAGCGGCTTACGAGACCCAGTACTTC. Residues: CSVEALAAYETQYF.

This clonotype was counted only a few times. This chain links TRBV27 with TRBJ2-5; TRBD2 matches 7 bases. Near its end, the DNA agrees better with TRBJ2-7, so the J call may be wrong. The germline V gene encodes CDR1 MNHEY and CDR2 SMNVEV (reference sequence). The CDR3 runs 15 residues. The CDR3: CASSRQLAANYEQYF. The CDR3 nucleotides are TGTGCCAGCAGTCGCCAGCTAGCGGCCAACTACGAGCAGTACTTC.

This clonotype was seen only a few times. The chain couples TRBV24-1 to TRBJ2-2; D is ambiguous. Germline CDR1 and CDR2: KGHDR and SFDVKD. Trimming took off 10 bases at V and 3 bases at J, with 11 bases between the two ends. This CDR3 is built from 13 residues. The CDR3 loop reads CATADGYTGELFF. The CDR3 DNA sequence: TGTGCCACGGCGGACGGTTACACCGGGGAGCTGTTTTTT.

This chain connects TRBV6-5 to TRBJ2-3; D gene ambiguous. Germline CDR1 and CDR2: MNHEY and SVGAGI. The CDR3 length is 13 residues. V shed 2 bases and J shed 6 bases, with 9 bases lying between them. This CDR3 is CASSYLVGDTQYF. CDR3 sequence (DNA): TGTGCCAGCAGTTACCTTGTTGGGGATACGCAGTATTTT.

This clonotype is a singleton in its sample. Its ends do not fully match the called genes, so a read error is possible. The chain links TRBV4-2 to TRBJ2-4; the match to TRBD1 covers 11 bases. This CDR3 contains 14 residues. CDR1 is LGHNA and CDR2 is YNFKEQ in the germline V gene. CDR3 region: CASSQGTGGAIQHF. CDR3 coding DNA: TGTGCCAGCAGCCAAGGGACAGGGGGCGCCATTCAGCACTTC.

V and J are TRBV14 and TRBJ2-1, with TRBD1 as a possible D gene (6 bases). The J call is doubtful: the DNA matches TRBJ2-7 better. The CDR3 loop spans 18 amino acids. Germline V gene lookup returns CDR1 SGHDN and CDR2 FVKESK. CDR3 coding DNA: TGTGCCAGCAGCCCAAAGACAATTTTCAGGGGCTACTACAATGAGCAGTACTTC. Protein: CASSPKTIFRGYYNEQYF.

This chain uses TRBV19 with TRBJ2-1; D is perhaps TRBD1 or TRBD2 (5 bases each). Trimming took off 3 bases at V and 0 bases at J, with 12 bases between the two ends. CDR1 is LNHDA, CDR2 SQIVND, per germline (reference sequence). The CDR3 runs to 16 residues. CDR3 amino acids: CASSMGPPSSYNEQFF. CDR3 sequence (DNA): TGTGCCAGTAGTATGGGACCCCCGAGCTCCTACAATGAGCAGTTCTTC. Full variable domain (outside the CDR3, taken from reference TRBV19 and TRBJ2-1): DGGITQSPKYLFRKEGQNVTLSCEQNLNHDAMYWYRQDPGQGLRLIYYSQIVNDFQKGDIAEGYSVSREKKESFPLTVTSAQKNPTAFYLCASSMGPPSSYNEQFFGPGTRLTVL.

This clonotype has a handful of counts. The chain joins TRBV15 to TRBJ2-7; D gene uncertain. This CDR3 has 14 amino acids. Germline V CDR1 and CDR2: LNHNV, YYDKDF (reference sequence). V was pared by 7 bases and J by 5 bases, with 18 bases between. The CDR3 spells CATNKSLKVHEQYF. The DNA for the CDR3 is TGTGCCACCAACAAGAGCCTAAAGGTCCACGAGCAGTACTTC.

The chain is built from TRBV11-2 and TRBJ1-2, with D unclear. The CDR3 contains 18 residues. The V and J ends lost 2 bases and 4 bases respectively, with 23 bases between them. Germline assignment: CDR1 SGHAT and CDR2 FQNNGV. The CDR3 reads CASSLFQLREKAFYGYTF. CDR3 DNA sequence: TGTGCCAGCAGCTTATTCCAGCTTAGGGAAAAAGCGTTCTATGGCTACACCTTC.

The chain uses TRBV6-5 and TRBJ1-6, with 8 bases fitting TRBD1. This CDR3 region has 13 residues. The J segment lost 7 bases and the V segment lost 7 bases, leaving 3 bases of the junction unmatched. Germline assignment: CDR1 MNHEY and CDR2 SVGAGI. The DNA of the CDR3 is TGTGCCAGCACTCAGGGGGCCAATTCACCCCTCCACTTT. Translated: CASTQGANSPLHF.